This T cell receptor beta chain came from a study of cytomegalovirus exposure and HLA in healthy donors. Points from the study as a whole: Rare TCR sequences predominated, though certain public TCRs were found in many donors. CMV serostatus was the sole immune exposure information available. A previous analysis found most TCR beta V segments productive roughly 90% or roughly 30% of the time.

The study ran its PCR with 60 Vbeta and 13 Jbeta primers. Using immunoSEQ multiplex PCR, the repertoire was profiled, and TCRdb retains in-frame clones only, with some absent. The sample holds about 120,000 clones; approximately 80% are singletons and the top ten take roughly 4%. Each of the donors was a healthy bone marrow donor. Comments on this clone: Antigen: not known.

Per germline, CDR1 SNHLY and CDR2 FYNNEI. V lost 6 bases, J lost 0 bases, and 15 bases lay in between. The CDR3 covers 16 residues. Sequenced material: PBMCs. V is TRBV2 and J is TRBJ1-5; TRBD1 might be the D (6 bases). This receptor was identified in a human donor in good health. The CDR3 DNA reads TGTGCCAGCAGGACCCTACAGGGACGTAGCAATCAGCCCCAGCATTTT. Protein: CASRTLQGRSNQPQHF.